These 15 T cell receptor beta chains were sequenced from one sample in a study of CD8 T cells in ankylosing spondylitis. TCRdb itself ran the 5' RACE reads through MiXCR, one entry per CDR3 protein. The table records under 300,000 distinct CDR3 sequences, about 20% of them present only once. The sequencing input was blood, either unsorted or a sorted T cell fraction (not recorded which). The receptor source for this set is a male donor with ankylosing spondylitis or in good health (not recorded which).

The chain couples TRBV29-1 to TRBJ2-7; a weak D match, TRBD1 (5 bases). CDR1 and CDR2 from the germline V gene are SQVTM and ANQGSEA. V was cut by 5 bases and J by 4 bases, with 12 bases left in between. The CDR3 loop spans 12 amino acids. This chain's CDR3 is CSVSDIRYEQYF. In nucleotides, the CDR3 is TGCAGCGTTTCGGACATCCGTTACGAGCAGTACTTC.

This chain uses TRBV11-2 with TRBJ2-7; 8 positions match TRBD1. CDR3 length: 13 residues. The V gene's germline CDR1 is SGHAT and CDR2 FQNNGV. With 6 bases clipped from V and 5 bases from J, the junction kept 6 bases outside the gene matches. The CDR3 loop reads CASRPTGVHEQYF. CDR3 in DNA: TGTGCCAGCAGACCGACAGGGGTCCACGAGCAGTACTTC.

J is TRBJ2-7 and V is TRBV5-6; 7 bases match TRBD1. Losses at the gene ends were 4 bases for V and 3 bases for J; bases not matched to a gene: 13. This CDR3 is 16 amino acids long. Looked up from germline, CDR1 is SGHDT and CDR2 is YYEEEE. DNA of the CDR3: TGTGCCAGCAGCACGTTAGAGACAGGGCTAAACTACGAGCAGTACTTC. It yields the protein CASSTLETGLNYEQYF.

This rearrangement joins TRBV4-2 to TRBJ2-7, with D perhaps TRBD1 or TRBD2 (5 bases each). This CDR3 spans 14 amino acids. Trimming cost V 1 base and J 2 bases, with 9 bases left between them. Germline values: CDR1 LGHNA, CDR2 YNFKEQ. CDR3 protein: CASSQVGETYEQYF. The CDR3 region has the DNA TGTGCCAGCAGCCAAGTAGGGGAGACCTACGAGCAGTACTTC.

This clonotype has just a few counts. J is TRBJ1-5 and V is TRBV27, with D tentatively TRBD1 (5 bases). The CDR3 is 15 residues long. Per the germline V gene, CDR1 is MNHEY and CDR2 is SMNVEV (reference sequence). V was clipped by 0 bases and J by 5 bases, with 11 bases between them. CDR3 loop: CASSLSWRGDQPQHF. In DNA, the CDR3 is TGTGCCAGCAGTTTATCCTGGAGGGGTGATCAGCCCCAGCATTTT.

The chain uses TRBV7-9 and TRBJ2-7; no definite D call. The CDR3 is 13 amino acids. Deletions cut 7 bases from V and 4 bases from J, with 14 bases between. Germline CDR1 SEHNR, CDR2 FQNEAQ (reference sequence). CDR3 sequence reads: CASTPAGSYEQYF. The CDR3 DNA reads as TGTGCCAGCACCCCGGCAGGTTCTTACGAGCAGTACTTC.

This chain connects TRBV20-1 to TRBJ2-3; D not certain. Germline-derived CDR1 and CDR2 are DFQATT and SNEGSKA (reference sequence). The CDR3 runs 13 residues. V lost 0 bases and J 7 bases, leaving 11 bases between the germline ends. The CDR3 DNA reads TGCAGTGCTAGAGATCTCCCCGCAAATACGCAGTATTTT. It is translated as CSARDLPANTQYF.

This clonotype was seen more than once but under ten times. The V gene is TRBV28, the J gene TRBJ2-3; no clear D. The CDR3 is made up of 12 amino acids. CDR1 and CDR2 from the germline V gene are MDHEN and SYDVKM. Trimming pared 6 bases from V and 11 bases from J, leaving 15 bases between. The CDR3 coding sequence is TGTGCCAGCAGCCTCGTCGAGTGGGTGCAGTATTTT. Translation: CASSLVEWVQYF.

The V and J genes are TRBV20-1 and TRBJ2-7, with TRBD2 matching over 7 bases. This CDR3 contains 15 residues. Per germline, CDR1 DFQATT and CDR2 SNEGSKA (reference sequence). The V gene end was trimmed by 0 bases and the J gene end by 7 bases; junction bases not matched to a gene: 12. The CDR3 DNA is TGCAGTGCTAGAGATTTGAGGGAGGGCCTTCTGGAGCAGTACTTC. Translation: CSARDLREGLLEQYF.

The genes are TRBV5-6 and TRBJ2-2, with 11 bases identical to TRBD2. There are 17 residues in the CDR3. Germline V gene data show CDR1 as SGHDT and CDR2 as YYEEEE. V was pared by 2 bases and J by 6 bases, with 9 bases of the junction left unmatched. CDR3 nucleotide sequence: TGTGCCAGCAGCTTCGGGGTGCTAGCGGGAGGCGCCGGGGAGCTGTTTTTT. Its protein is CASSFGVLAGGAGELFF.

The sample holds a few counts of this clonotype. The J gene is TRBJ2-3, the V gene TRBV28, with D possibly matching TRBD2 (5 bases). V dropped 7 bases and J dropped 1 base, with 9 bases sitting between them. CDR1 is MDHEN, CDR2 SYDVKM, per germline. This CDR3 is built from 13 residues. CDR3 nucleotide sequence: TGTGCCAGCAAGCGGACTGGCACAGATACGCAGTATTTT. Its translation is CASKRTGTDTQYF. The whole variable domain, filled in from reference TRBV28 and TRBJ2-3, reads DVKVTQSSRYLVKRTGEKVFLECVQDMDHENMFWYRQDPGLGLRLIYFSYDVKMKEKGDIPEGYSVSREKKERFSLILESASTNQTSMYLCASKRTGTDTQYFGPGTRLTVL.

This clonotype was observed a handful of times. The chain uses TRBV5-1 and TRBJ2-1, with D maybe TRBD1 (6 bases). The germline V gene has CDR1 SGHRS and CDR2 YFSETQ. This CDR3 contains 14 residues. The V end lost 0 bases, the J end lost 6 bases, and 10 bases lay between the germline ends. The CDR3 region is CASSLEVGGNEQFF. CDR3 bases: TGCGCCAGCAGCTTGGAAGTAGGGGGCAATGAGCAGTTCTTC. The variable domain in full, completed from reference TRBV5-1 and TRBJ2-1, reads KAGVTQTPRYLIKTRGQQVTLSCSPISGHRSVSWYQQTPGQGLQFLFEYFSETQRNKGNFPGRFSGRQFSNSRSEMNVSTLELGDSALYLCASSLEVGGNEQFFGPGTRLTVL.

The table lists this clonotype with many counts. This chain connects TRBV6-2 or TRBV6-3 to TRBJ2-7; 7 bases fit TRBD2. Trimming removed 6 bases from V and 6 bases from J; junction bases left unmatched: 17. This CDR3 has 16 amino acids. The V gene's germline CDR1 is MNHEY and CDR2 SVGEGT. The CDR3 is CASSPKGRRESSEQYF. CDR3 coding DNA: TGTGCCAGCAGCCCGAAGGGGCGGCGGGAGAGCTCCGAGCAGTACTTC.

The rearrangement links TRBV2 to TRBJ2-7; D remains unclear. V lost 7 bases and J lost 1, with 11 bases in between. This CDR3 comprises 13 residues. Germline CDR1 and CDR2: SNHLY and FYNNEI. The CDR3 region is CASNPAPSYEQYF. The CDR3, as DNA: TGTGCCAGCAACCCTGCCCCTTCCTACGAGCAGTACTTC.

The CDR3: CASSPGQGNEQFF. The CDR3 DNA reads as TGTGCCAGCAGCCCGGGGCAGGGGAATGAGCAGTTCTTC. The V call is TRBV11-3, the J call TRBJ2-1, with D possibly matching TRBD1 (6 bases). Between the trimmed V and J ends, which lost 5 bases and 7 bases, there was a span of 12 bases. Germline values: CDR1 SGHNT, CDR2 YENEEA. This CDR3 has 13 residues.